The 29 T cell receptor beta chains reported below all come from one sample, sequenced in a study of blood T cell repertoires in COVID-19. The protocol was immunoSEQ multiplex PCR, while the TCRdb copy is restricted to in-frame clones and leaves out a portion. Among hundreds of thousands of clones listed, about 88% were seen once. The material sequenced was PBMCs or T cells enriched from blood (not recorded which). These receptor sequences come from a man aged 60-69 years who had recovered from COVID-19.

J is TRBJ1-4 and V is TRBV4-3, with D unclear. Trimming removed 0 bases from V and 8 bases from J, with 28 bases in between. This CDR3 region has 20 residues. Germline CDR1 is LGHNA and CDR2 is YSLEER. In nucleotides, the CDR3 is TGCGCCAGCAGCCAAGAAGGTCTTATTGTCTTAGGACCGGGAAAGGAAAAACTGTTTTTT. Translation: CASSQEGLIVLGPGKEKLFF.

This clone has just one count. V is TRBV5-6 and J is TRBJ1-1, with 12 nucleotides matching TRBD1. J lost 6 bases, V lost 3 bases, and 9 bases had no gene match. Germline V gene sequence: CDR1 SGHDT, CDR2 YYEEEE. The CDR3 runs to 16 residues. The CDR3 is CASSSLGTGGWAEAFF. In nucleotides, the CDR3 is TGTGCCAGCAGCTCCCTCGGGACAGGGGGCTGGGCTGAAGCTTTCTTT.

The genes are TRBV13 and TRBJ2-1; a possible D gene is TRBD2 (5 bases). This CDR3 is 15 amino acids long. V was shortened by 5 bases and J by 4 bases, with 15 bases between the two germline ends. From germline, CDR1 is PRHDT and CDR2 FYEKMQ (reference sequence). CDR3 in DNA: TGTGCCAGCAGCGGATTAGTGAGCGGATACAATGAGCAGTTCTTC. Encoded protein: CASSGLVSGYNEQFF. Looking up the rest from reference TRBV13 and TRBJ2-1 gives the full variable domain: AAGVIQSPRHLIKEKRETATLKCYPIPRHDTVYWYQQGPGQDPQFLISFYEKMQSDKGSIPDRFSAQQFSDYHSELNMSSLELGDSALYFCASSGLVSGYNEQFFGPGTRLTVL.

V usage is TRBV18 and J usage is TRBJ2-1; D unresolved. This CDR3 is built from 13 residues. Trimming took off 3 bases at V and 5 bases at J, with 8 bases between the two ends. Germline V gives CDR1 KGHSH, CDR2 LQKENI. The DNA of the CDR3 is TGTGCCAGCTCACCTCGCGTGGACAATGAGCAGTTCTTC. Amino acids: CASSPRVDNEQFF.

J is TRBJ2-7 and V is TRBV7-6, with D possibly matching TRBD1 (6 bases). Trimming removed 0 bases at V and 6 bases at J, with 9 bases between. Germline CDR1 reads SGHVS; CDR2 reads FNYEAQ. CDR3 length equals 13 residues. CDR3: CASSLATGREQYF. For the CDR3, the DNA is TGTGCCAGCAGCTTAGCTACAGGGCGCGAGCAGTACTTC.

The chain has TRBV30 and TRBJ2-1; the match to TRBD2 covers 15 bases. Per germline, CDR1 GTSNPN and CDR2 SVGIG (reference sequence). CDR3 length equals 21 residues. Trimming at V came to 3 bases and at J to 0 bases, leaving 15 bases not matched to a gene. CDR3 coding DNA: TGTGCCTGGAGCGGATACGGGCCGGGACTAGCGGGGGGTGACTCCTACAATGAGCAGTTCTTC. It codes for CAWSGYGPGLAGGDSYNEQFF.

The chain combines TRBV6-6 with TRBJ1-2, with D maybe TRBD1 (6 bases). Germline V lookup: CDR1 MNHNY, CDR2 SVGAGI (reference sequence). The germline V and J ends were trimmed by 0 bases and 6 bases, with 11 bases remaining between them. The CDR3 consists of 14 residues. Here the CDR3 DNA reads TGTGCCAGCAGTTACTCGACACAGGGTAATGGCTACACCTTC. It encodes CASSYSTQGNGYTF.

V and J are TRBV7-8 and TRBJ2-3; 9 bases fit TRBD1. Germline-derived CDR1 and CDR2 are SGHVS and FQNEAQ. V was pared by 6 bases and J by 5 bases, with 3 bases of the junction left unmatched. The CDR3 runs to 13 residues. The DNA for the CDR3 is TGTGCCAGCAGGGCGGACAGGGGAGATACGCAGTATTTT. It codes for CASRADRGDTQYF.

The V and J genes are TRBV24-1 and TRBJ2-1; TRBD2 is a possible D gene (6 bases). The CDR3 consists of 14 residues. The V end was cut by 5 bases, the J end by 5 bases, with 12 bases between. Per the germline V gene, CDR1 is KGHDR and CDR2 is SFDVKD. CDR3 residues: CATSGGLSNNEQFF. The CDR3 nucleotides read TGTGCCACCAGTGGCGGACTATCAAACAATGAGCAGTTCTTC.

The chain links TRBV6-6 to TRBJ1-5, with 9 bases matching TRBD1. The CDR3 contains 16 residues. The germline gives CDR1 MNHNY, CDR2 SVGAGI (reference sequence). V was clipped by 4 bases and J by 5 bases; unmatched bases: 9. The CDR3, as DNA: TGTGCCAGCAGTTTCCAGCCGGGACAGGGTTATCAGCCCCAGCATTTT. The encoded protein is CASSFQPGQGYQPQHF.

The J gene is TRBJ1-6, the V gene TRBV27; 8 positions match TRBD1. With 4 bases clipped from V and 6 bases from J, the junction kept 5 bases outside the gene matches. CDR3 size: 15 residues. Germline CDR1 is MNHEY and CDR2 is SMNVEV (reference sequence). For the CDR3, the DNA is TGTGCCAGCAGTTCGACAGGGGCTGGTAATTCACCCCTCCACTTT. Translating it yields CASSSTGAGNSPLHF.

V gene TRBV10-1 combines with J gene TRBJ1-3, with 10 nucleotides matching TRBD1. The J segment lost 6 bases and the V segment lost 0 bases, leaving 14 bases of the junction unmatched. Germline CDR1 WNHNN, CDR2 SYGVQD (reference sequence). The CDR3 is made up of 19 amino acids. The CDR3 sequence is CASSESVIRTGGGKNTIYF. In nucleotides, the CDR3 is TGCGCCAGCAGTGAGTCCGTAATAAGGACAGGGGGTGGAAAAAACACCATATATTTT.

The V and J genes are TRBV23-1 and TRBJ2-5, with 10 bases identical to TRBD2. TRBV23-1 falls under the ORF class, with uncertain function. CDR3 length equals 14 residues. After removal of 6 bases from V and 3 bases from J, the junction contained 4 bases not matched to a gene. The CDR3 loop reads CASRASGREETQYF. CDR3 bases: TGCGCCAGCAGGGCTAGCGGGAGAGAAGAGACCCAGTACTTC.

This chain connects TRBV30 to TRBJ1-5, with D tentatively TRBD1 (6 bases). V was cut by 0 bases and J by 7 bases, with 16 bases left in between. The length of the CDR3 is 15 residues. Germline assignment: CDR1 GTSNPN and CDR2 SVGIG (reference sequence). The CDR3 DNA reads TGTGCCTGGAGTGTAGACCCGGGACAAGGACAGCCCCAGCATTTT. It codes for CAWSVDPGQGQPQHF.

This chain links TRBV5-1 with TRBJ1-4; 8 positions match TRBD1. Germline CDR1 is SGHRS and CDR2 is YFSETQ. This CDR3 has 13 residues. With V trimmed by 6 bases and J by 7 bases, 5 bases remained unmatched. The CDR3 spells CASTPDRGEKLFF. In nucleotides, the CDR3 is TGCGCCAGCACCCCAGACAGGGGTGAAAAACTGTTTTTT.

This chain joins TRBV5-1 and TRBJ2-5, with D tentatively TRBD1 (6 bases). Germline values: CDR1 SGHRS, CDR2 YFSETQ. This CDR3 spans 16 amino acids. The V and J ends lost 4 bases and 2 bases respectively, with 18 bases between them. In DNA form, the CDR3 reads TGCGCCAGCAGCACCCAGGGGTGGGGTCAACAAGAGACCCAGTACTTC. It encodes CASSTQGWGQQETQYF.

CDR3 sequence (DNA): TGTGCCAGCAGCTTAACGGGCGGGAGGGCCAATGAGCAGTTCTTC. It specifies CASSLTGGRANEQFF. The gene calls are TRBV11-3 and TRBJ2-1; 9 positions match TRBD2. V shed 2 bases and J 6 bases; nucleotides not matched to a gene: 5. The CDR3 consists of 15 residues. Germline lookup yields CDR1 SGHNT and CDR2 YENEEA.

V gene TRBV30 combines with J gene TRBJ1-2; 7 positions agree with TRBD1. The V segment lost 3 bases and the J segment 12 bases; nucleotides outside the gene matches: 16. CDR3 length equals 14 residues. The V gene's germline CDR1 is GTSNPN and CDR2 SVGIG (reference sequence). CDR3 DNA: TGTGCCTGGAGGCCTGGGACAGTCTTTAATGTCGACACCTTC. Residues: CAWRPGTVFNVDTF.

This chain connects TRBV2 to TRBJ2-7; TRBD2 matches at 10 bases. CDR1 and CDR2 (germline): SNHLY, FYNNEI. This CDR3 has 16 residues. The V gene end was trimmed by 5 bases and the J gene end by 6 bases; junction bases not matched to a gene: 13. The CDR3 is CASSSTPGLAFGEQYF. CDR3 nucleotide sequence: TGTGCCAGCAGTTCCACCCCGGGACTAGCGTTTGGCGAGCAGTACTTC.

This chain uses TRBV7-6 with TRBJ1-1; possibly TRBD1 for D (6 bases). V was shortened by 8 bases and J by 1 base, with 14 bases between the two germline ends. The CDR3 is made up of 14 amino acids. Per germline, CDR1 SGHVS and CDR2 FNYEAQ. CDR3 residues: CASSRGTSNTEAFF. The CDR3 region has the DNA TGTGCCAGCTCGCGAGGGACATCGAACACTGAAGCTTTCTTT.

This chain uses TRBV7-3 with TRBJ1-5, with D maybe TRBD1 (5 bases). The germline CDR1 and CDR2 sequences are SGHTA and FQGTGA. The CDR3 runs 13 residues. The germline V and J ends were trimmed by 4 bases and 7 bases, with 11 bases remaining between them. As DNA, the CDR3 is TGTGCCAGCAGCTCCGGGAGGGGACAGCCCCAGCATTTT. Protein product: CASSSGRGQPQHF.

The rearrangement joins TRBV4-1 to TRBJ2-3; TRBD2 matches at 11 bases. Germline lookup yields CDR1 MGHRA and CDR2 YSYEKL. Trimming removed 4 bases from V and 1 base from J; junction bases left unmatched: 10. The CDR3 sequence is 18 residues long. This CDR3 reads CASSRGASGGPRTDTQYF. Written as DNA, the CDR3 is TGCGCCAGCAGCCGAGGGGCTAGCGGGGGGCCGCGCACAGATACGCAGTATTTT.

The V and J genes are TRBV21-1 and TRBJ1-5. TRBV21-1 is assigned pseudogene status. This CDR3 is built from 16 residues. CDR3 loop: CASIGIILRSNQPQHF. The CDR3, as DNA: TGTGCCAGCATCGGGATCATTCTGCGGTCCAATCAGCCCCAGCATTTT.

The chain employs TRBV2 and TRBJ2-7; a possible D gene is TRBD2 (7 bases). V lost 6 bases and J 3 bases, leaving 12 bases between the germline ends. The CDR3 extends over 13 amino acids. CDR1 is SNHLY, CDR2 FYNNEI, per germline. CDR3 in DNA: TGTGCCAGCAGAGGGGGGGACCTCTACGAGCAGTACTTC. Translation gives CASRGGDLYEQYF.

The chain couples TRBV9 to TRBJ1-2; 9 positions match TRBD1. The germline V gene has CDR1 SGDLS and CDR2 YYNGEE. The CDR3 spans 14 residues. V shed 3 bases, J shed 2 bases, and the junction held 2 bases outside the gene matches. The CDR3 region has the DNA TGTGCCAGCAGCGGGACAGGGGAAAACTATGGCTACACCTTC. Its protein is CASSGTGENYGYTF.

The chain combines TRBV20-1 with TRBJ1-2, with 7 positions matching TRBD1. CDR3 length: 13 residues. With 3 bases clipped from V and 4 bases from J, the junction kept 5 bases outside the gene matches. From germline, CDR1 is DFQATT and CDR2 SNEGSKA (reference sequence). In DNA form, the CDR3 reads TGCAGTGCTAGTAGAGACAGGGTCTATGGCTACACCTTC. Protein product: CSASRDRVYGYTF.

This chain connects TRBV6-4 to TRBJ1-2; D not resolved. The CDR3 extends over 13 amino acids. The germline V and J ends were trimmed by 1 base and 5 bases, with 8 bases remaining between them. In germline, CDR1 is MRHNA, CDR2 SNTAGT. CDR3 in DNA: TGTGCCAGCAGTGACTTCCCCCAGTATGGCTACACCTTC. Its translation is CASSDFPQYGYTF.

DNA for the CDR3: TGTGCCAGCAGCTCCCGGCGGGACGGCACAGATACGCAGTATTTT. It is translated as CASSSRRDGTDTQYF. The rearrangement joins TRBV11-3 to TRBJ2-3; TRBD2 might be the D (6 bases). In germline, CDR1 is SGHNT, CDR2 YENEEA. Trimming cost V 4 bases and J 1 base, with 12 bases left between them. The CDR3 length is 15 residues.

This chain connects TRBV6-6 to TRBJ2-1, with D possibly being TRBD1 (6 bases). V was shortened by 5 bases and J by 10 bases, with 15 bases between the two germline ends. The germline CDR1 and CDR2 sequences are MNHNY and SVGAGI (reference sequence). CDR3 length: 13 amino acids. This CDR3 reads CASSLDGTLEQFF. The CDR3 bases are TGTGCCAGCAGTCTGGACGGGACATTAGAGCAGTTCTTC.